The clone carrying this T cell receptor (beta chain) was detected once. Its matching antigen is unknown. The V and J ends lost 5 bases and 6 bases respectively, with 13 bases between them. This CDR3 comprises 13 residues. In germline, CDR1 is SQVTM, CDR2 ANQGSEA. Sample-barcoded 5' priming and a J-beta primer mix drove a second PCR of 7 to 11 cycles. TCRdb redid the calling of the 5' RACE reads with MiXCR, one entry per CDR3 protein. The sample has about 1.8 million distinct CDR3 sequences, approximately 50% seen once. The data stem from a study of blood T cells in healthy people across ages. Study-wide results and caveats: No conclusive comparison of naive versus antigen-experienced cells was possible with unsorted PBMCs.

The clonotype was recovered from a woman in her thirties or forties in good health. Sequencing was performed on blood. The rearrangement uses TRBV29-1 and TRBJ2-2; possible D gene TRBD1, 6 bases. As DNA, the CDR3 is TGCAGCGTTTCCCCCTACAGGGCCGGGGAGCTGTTTTTT. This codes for CSVSPYRAGELFF.